This TCR beta chain came from a study of high-grade serous ovarian cancer treatment subgroups. On this clone itself: Its matching antigen is unknown.

J lost 0 bases, V lost 3 bases, and 9 bases had no gene match. The CDR3 is 16 residues long. CDR1 is SGDLS and CDR2 is YYNGEE in the germline V gene. Method: immunoSEQ multiplex PCR; TCRdb's copy keeps in-frame clones and lacks some. The repertoire includes some 7,700 clones, roughly 60% of them detected once, and approximately 5% sits in the top ten. Study results and caveats: These tumor repertoires lack spatial information from bulk sequencing. Repertoire similarity ranged 0.11 to 0.79 between tumors of one patient.

The tumor samples were collected prior to definitive surgery or chemotherapy. The sequence derives from a human donor with high-grade serous ovarian cancer. The sequenced material came from tumor tissue. The genes are TRBV9 and TRBJ2-7; TRBD1 agrees at 7 bases. The CDR3 coding sequence is TGTGCCAGCAGCGGAGGGGGCAGGGGTTACTCCTACGAGCAGTACTTC. Translating it yields CASSGGGRGYSYEQYF.